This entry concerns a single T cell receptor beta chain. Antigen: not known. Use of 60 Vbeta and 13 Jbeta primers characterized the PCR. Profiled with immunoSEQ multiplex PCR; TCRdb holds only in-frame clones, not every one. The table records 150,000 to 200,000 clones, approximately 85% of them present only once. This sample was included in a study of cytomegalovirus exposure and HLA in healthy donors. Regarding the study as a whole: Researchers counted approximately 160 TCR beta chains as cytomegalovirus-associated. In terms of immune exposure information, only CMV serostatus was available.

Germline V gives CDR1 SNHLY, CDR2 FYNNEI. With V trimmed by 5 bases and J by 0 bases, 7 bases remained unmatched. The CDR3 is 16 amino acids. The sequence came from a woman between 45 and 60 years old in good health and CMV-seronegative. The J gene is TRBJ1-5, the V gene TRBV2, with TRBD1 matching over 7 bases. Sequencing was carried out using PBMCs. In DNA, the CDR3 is TGTGCCAGCAGTCCAGGGGGAGGAGGTAGCAATCAGCCCCAGCATTTT. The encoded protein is CASSPGGGGSNQPQHF.